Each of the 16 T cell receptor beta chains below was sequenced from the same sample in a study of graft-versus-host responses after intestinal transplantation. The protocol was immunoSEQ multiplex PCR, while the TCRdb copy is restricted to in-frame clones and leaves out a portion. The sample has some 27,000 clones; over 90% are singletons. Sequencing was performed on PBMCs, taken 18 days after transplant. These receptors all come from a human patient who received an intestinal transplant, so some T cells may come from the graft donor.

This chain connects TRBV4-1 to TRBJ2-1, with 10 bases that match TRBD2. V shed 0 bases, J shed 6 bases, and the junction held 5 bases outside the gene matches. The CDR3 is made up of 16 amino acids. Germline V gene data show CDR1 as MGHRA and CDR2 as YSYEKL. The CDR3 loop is CASSQELGLALNEQFF. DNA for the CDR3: TGCGCCAGCAGCCAAGAACTGGGACTAGCGCTCAATGAGCAGTTCTTC.

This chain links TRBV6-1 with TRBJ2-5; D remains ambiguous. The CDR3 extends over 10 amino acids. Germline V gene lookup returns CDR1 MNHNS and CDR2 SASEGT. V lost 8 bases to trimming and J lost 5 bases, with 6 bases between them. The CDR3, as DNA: TGTGCCAGCGGAGAGGAGACCCAGTACTTC. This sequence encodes CASGEETQYF.

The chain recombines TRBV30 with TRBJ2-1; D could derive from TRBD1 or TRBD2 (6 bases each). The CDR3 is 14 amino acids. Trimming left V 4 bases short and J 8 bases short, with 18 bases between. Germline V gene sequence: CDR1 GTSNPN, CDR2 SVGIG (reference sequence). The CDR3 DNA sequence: TGTGCCTGGACGTACGTGGGGGGCGGTGATGAGCAGTTCTTC. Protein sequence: CAWTYVGGGDEQFF.

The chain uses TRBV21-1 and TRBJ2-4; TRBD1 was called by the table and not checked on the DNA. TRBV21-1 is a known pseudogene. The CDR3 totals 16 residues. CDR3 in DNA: TGTGCCAGCGGAAGAGGGGGTTCCCAAGCCAAAAACATTCAGTACTTC. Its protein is CASGRGGSQAKNIQYF.

CDR3 nucleotide sequence: TGTGCCAGCAGCTCCCCTACCCACCCCTCCTACGAGCAGTACTTC. Protein sequence: CASSSPTHPSYEQYF. This chain connects TRBV7-2 to TRBJ2-7; D is ambiguous. Germline CDR1 and CDR2: SGHTA and FQGNSA. V shed 4 bases and J shed 0 bases, with 13 bases lying between them. This CDR3 contains 15 residues.

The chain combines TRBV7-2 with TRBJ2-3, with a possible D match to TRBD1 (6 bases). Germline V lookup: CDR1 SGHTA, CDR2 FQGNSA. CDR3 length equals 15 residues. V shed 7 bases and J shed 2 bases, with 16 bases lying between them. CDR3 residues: CASIPHREYTDTQYF. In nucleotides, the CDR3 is TGTGCCAGCATCCCCCACAGGGAATACACAGATACGCAGTATTTT.

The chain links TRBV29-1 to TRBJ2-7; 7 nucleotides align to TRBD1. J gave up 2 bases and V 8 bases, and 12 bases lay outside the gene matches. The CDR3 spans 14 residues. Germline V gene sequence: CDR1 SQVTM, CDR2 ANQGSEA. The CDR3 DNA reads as TGCAGCACAACAACAGGGGTTGGGGCCTACGAGCAGTACTTC. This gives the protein CSTTTGVGAYEQYF.

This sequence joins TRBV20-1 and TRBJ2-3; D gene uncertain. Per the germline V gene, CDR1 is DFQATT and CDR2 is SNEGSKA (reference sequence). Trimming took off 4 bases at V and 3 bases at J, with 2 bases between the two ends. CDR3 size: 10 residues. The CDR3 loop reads CSATTDTQYF. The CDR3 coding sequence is TGCAGTGCTACAACAGATACGCAGTATTTT.

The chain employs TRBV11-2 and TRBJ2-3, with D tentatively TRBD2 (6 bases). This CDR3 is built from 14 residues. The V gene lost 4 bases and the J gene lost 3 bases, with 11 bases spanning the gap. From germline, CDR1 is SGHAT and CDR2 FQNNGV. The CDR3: CASSSWRGTDTQYF. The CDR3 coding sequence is TGTGCCAGCAGCTCGTGGAGGGGAACAGATACGCAGTATTTT.

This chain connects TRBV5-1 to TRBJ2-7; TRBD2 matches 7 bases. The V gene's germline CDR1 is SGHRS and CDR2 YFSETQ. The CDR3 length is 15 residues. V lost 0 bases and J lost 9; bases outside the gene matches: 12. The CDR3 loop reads CASSLAGTRGVGQYF. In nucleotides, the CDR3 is TGCGCCAGCAGCTTGGCCGGGACCCGGGGGGTGGGGCAGTACTTC.

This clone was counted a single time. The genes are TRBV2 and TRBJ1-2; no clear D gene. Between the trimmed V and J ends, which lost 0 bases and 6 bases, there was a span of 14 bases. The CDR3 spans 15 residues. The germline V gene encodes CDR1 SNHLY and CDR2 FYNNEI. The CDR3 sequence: CASSEARRAANGYTF. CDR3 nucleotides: TGTGCCAGCAGTGAAGCTCGCCGGGCTGCAAATGGCTACACCTTC.

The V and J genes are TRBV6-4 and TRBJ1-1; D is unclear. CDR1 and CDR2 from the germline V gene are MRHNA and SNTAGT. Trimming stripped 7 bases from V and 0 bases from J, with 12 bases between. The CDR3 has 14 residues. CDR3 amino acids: CASKAEALNTEAFF. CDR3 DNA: TGTGCCAGCAAGGCAGAAGCCCTGAACACTGAAGCTTTCTTT.

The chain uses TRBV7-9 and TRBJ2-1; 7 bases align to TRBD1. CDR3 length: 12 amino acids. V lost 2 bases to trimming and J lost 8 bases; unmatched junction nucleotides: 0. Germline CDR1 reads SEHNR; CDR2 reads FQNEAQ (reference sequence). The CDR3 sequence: CASSLQGDEQFF. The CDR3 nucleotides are TGTGCCAGCAGCTTACAGGGGGATGAGCAGTTCTTC.

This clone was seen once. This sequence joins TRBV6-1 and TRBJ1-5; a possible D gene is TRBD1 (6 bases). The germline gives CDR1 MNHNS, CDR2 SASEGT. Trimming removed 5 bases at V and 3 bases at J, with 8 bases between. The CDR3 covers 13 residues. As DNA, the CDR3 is TGTGCCAGCAGTACAGGGCACAATCAGCCCCAGCATTTT. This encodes CASSTGHNQPQHF.

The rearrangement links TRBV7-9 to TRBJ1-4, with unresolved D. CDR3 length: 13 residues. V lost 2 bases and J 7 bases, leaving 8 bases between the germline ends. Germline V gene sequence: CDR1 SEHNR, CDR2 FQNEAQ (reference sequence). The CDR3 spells CASSLKGREKLFF. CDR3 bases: TGTGCCAGCAGCTTAAAAGGGCGTGAAAAACTGTTTTTT.

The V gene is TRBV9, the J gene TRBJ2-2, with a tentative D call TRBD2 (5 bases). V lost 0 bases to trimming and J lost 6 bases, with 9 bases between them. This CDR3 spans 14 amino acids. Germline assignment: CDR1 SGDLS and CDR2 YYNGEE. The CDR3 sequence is CASSVAVGAGELFF. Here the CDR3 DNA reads TGTGCCAGCAGCGTAGCAGTCGGGGCCGGGGAGCTGTTTTTT. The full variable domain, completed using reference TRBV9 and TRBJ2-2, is DSGVTQTPKHLITATGQRVTLRCSPRSGDLSVYWYQQSLDQGLQFLIQYYNGEERAKGNILERFSAQQFPDLHSELNLSSLELGDSALYFCASSVAVGAGELFFGEGSRLTVL.